These T cell receptor beta chains were read from a single sample in a study of cytomegalovirus exposure and HLA in healthy donors. Measured with immunoSEQ multiplex PCR; TCRdb has only the in-frame clones, and not every one. Counted here are around 92,000 clones, about 85% occurring once; the ten biggest clones make up roughly 1.2%. Sequenced: PBMCs. The receptors derive from a girl aged 2 to 10 in good health and CMV-seropositive. The CDR3 runs from the conserved cysteine through the conserved F or W. The D gene is left open where the match is weak. Some rows have no size entry. The others give once, few or many, or a class for an expanded clone.

size | J | D | V | CDR3 | DNA
NA | TRBJ1-5 | TRBD1 | TRBV19 | CASSEGGQGLYFSNQPQHF | TGTGCCAGTAGTGAGGGGGGACAGGGGCTATACTTTAGCAATCAGCCCCAGCATTTT
NA | TRBJ1-4 | TRBD1 | TRBV9 | CASSVGDRVDEKLFF | TGTGCCAGCAGCGTAGGGGACAGGGTAGACGAAAAACTGTTTTTT
few | TRBJ1-4 | NA | TRBV2 | CASSYSNEKLFF | TGTGCCAGCAGTTACAGCAATGAAAAACTGTTTTTT
NA | TRBJ2-1 | TRBD2 | TRBV27 | CASTGTSGSGRGEQFF | TGTGCCAGCACCGGGACTAGCGGATCAGGTAGGGGTGAGCAGTTCTTC
NA | TRBJ2-1 | NA | TRBV28 | CASSLRGYRSSYNEQFF | TGTGCCAGCAGTTTAAGGGGTTACAGGAGCTCCTACAATGAGCAGTTCTTC
NA | TRBJ1-5 | TRBD1 | TRBV28 | CASEDRGLNQPQHF | TGTGCCAGCGAAGACAGGGGCCTCAATCAGCCCCAGCATTTT
once | TRBJ1-1 | NA | TRBV4-1 | CASSPIALNTEAFF | TGCGCCAGCAGCCCGATAGCTTTGAACACTGAAGCTTTCTTT
NA | TRBJ1-5 | TRBD1 | TRBV28 | CASSLYPGGVGNQPQHF | TGTGCCAGCAGTTTATATCCAGGGGGAGTGGGGAATCAGCCCCAGCATTTT
NA | TRBJ2-1 | NA | TRBV2 | CASSEGASYLDNEQFF | TGTGCCAGCAGTGAAGGTGCTAGCTATCTCGACAATGAGCAGTTCTTC
NA | TRBJ2-5 | TRBD2 | TRBV6-1 | CASTYRGGGGAQYF | TGTGCCAGCACTTACCGCGGGGGGGGCGGGGCCCAGTACTTC
once | TRBJ2-2 | TRBD2 | TRBV4-1 | CASSHFGGANTGELFF | TGCGCCAGCAGCCATTTTGGGGGGGCGAACACCGGGGAGCTGTTTTTT
NA | TRBJ2-1 | TRBD2 | TRBV19 | CASSIPISGGYYNEQFF | TGTGCCAGTAGTATACCAATTAGCGGGGGGTATTACAATGAGCAGTTCTTC
NA | TRBJ2-2 | NA | TRBV7-7 | CASSLSTLGGTGELFF | TGTGCCAGCAGCTTAAGTACGCTAGGAGGCACCGGGGAGCTGTTTTTT
NA | TRBJ1-2 | NA | TRBV6-1 | CASSEAGQLSNYGYTF | TGTGCCAGCAGTGAAGCTGGACAGCTCTCTAACTATGGCTACACCTTC
NA | TRBJ2-5 | NA | TRBV6-7 | CASSQRLGPPGGTQYF | TGTGCCAGCAGCCAGAGACTCGGACCCCCCGGGGGGACCCAGTACTTC
NA | TRBJ1-1 | NA | TRBV6-1 | CASSEGEAGTEAFF | TGTGCCAGCAGTGAGGGGGAGGCGGGCACTGAAGCTTTCTTT
NA | TRBJ2-2 | NA | TRBV19 | CASMEQTNTGELFF | TGTGCCAGTATGGAGCAAACGAACACCGGGGAGCTGTTTTTT
NA | TRBJ2-7 | NA | TRBV5-4 | CASSLRGTHSYEQYF | TGTGCCAGCAGCTTGCGAGGAACTCACTCCTACGAGCAGTACTTC
NA | TRBJ2-1 | TRBD2 | TRBV7-9 | CSSSLLAGGPLNEQFF | TGTTCCAGCAGCCTATTAGCGGGAGGGCCGCTCAATGAGCAGTTCTTC
NA | TRBJ2-5 | NA | TRBV20-1 | CSEARGETQYF | TGCAGTGAGGCGAGGGGGGAGACCCAGTACTTC
NA | TRBJ1-1 | TRBD1 | TRBV28 | CASSLDPGDREAFF | TGTGCCAGCAGTCTAGATCCCGGGGACAGGGAAGCTTTCTTT
NA | TRBJ2-1 | TRBD2 | TRBV9 | CASSVETSGLNEQFF | TGTGCCAGCAGCGTAGAGACTAGCGGCCTGAATGAGCAGTTCTTC
NA | TRBJ2-7 | TRBD1 | TRBV9 | CASSEAGTVSYEQYF | TGTGCCAGCAGCGAAGCCGGGACAGTCTCCTACGAGCAGTACTTC
NA | TRBJ2-5 | NA | TRBV6-5 | CASRGGVGETQYF | TGTGCCAGCAGAGGGGGTGTTGGGGAGACCCAGTACTTC
NA | TRBJ2-7 | TRBD2 | TRBV27 | CASSPGSSGVGYEQYF | TGTGCCAGCAGCCCGGGCTCCAGCGGGGTGGGGTACGAGCAGTACTTC
NA | TRBJ2-5 | NA | TRBV28 | CASSLLSAGETQYF | TGTGCCAGCAGTTTATTGTCTGCGGGGGAGACCCAGTACTTC
NA | TRBJ2-7 | TRBD1 | TRBV25-1 | CASSPTGGEVEQYF | TGTGCCAGCAGCCCGACAGGGGGCGAGGTCGAGCAGTACTTC
NA | TRBJ2-7 | NA | TRBV30 | CAWRDYPRDEQYF | TGTGCCTGGAGGGACTACCCGAGGGACGAGCAGTACTTC
NA | TRBJ1-2 | TRBD1 | TRBV28 | CASSAGGASYGYTF | TGTGCCAGCAGTGCAGGGGGCGCGTCCTATGGCTACACCTTC
once | TRBJ2-5 | TRBD2 | TRBV7-6 | CASSPTGTSGNLETQYF | TGTGCCAGCAGCCCTACCGGGACTAGCGGGAATTTAGAGACCCAGTACTTC
NA | TRBJ2-3 | NA | TRBV28 | CASSLGSTDTQYF | TGTGCCAGCAGTTTGGGCAGCACAGATACGCAGTATTTT
NA | TRBJ1-4 | NA | TRBV4-1 | CASSRATNEKLFF | TGCGCCAGCAGCCGCGCAACTAATGAAAAACTGTTTTTT
NA | TRBJ1-5 | NA | TRBV7-2 | CASSLERGNQPQHF | TGTGCCAGCAGCTTAGAGCGAGGCAATCAGCCCCAGCATTTT
NA | TRBJ2-2 | TRBD2 | TRBV7-9 | CASSPGLAELTGELFF | TGTGCCAGCAGCCCAGGACTAGCGGAACTTACCGGGGAGCTGTTTTTT
few | TRBJ2-1 | TRBD1 | TRBV6-5 | CASSFTGGAYNEQFF | TGTGCCAGCAGTTTCACAGGGGGCGCCTACAATGAGCAGTTCTTC
NA | TRBJ2-7 | NA | TRBV13 | CASSLGWGKGYEQYF | TGTGCCAGCAGCTTAGGCTGGGGCAAAGGGTACGAGCAGTACTTC
few | TRBJ1-4 | TRBD1 | TRBV25-1 | CATSDRGMEKLFF | TGTGCCACCTCGGACAGGGGCATGGAAAAACTGTTTTTT
NA | TRBJ2-3 | NA | TRBV6-4 | CASSDTGLADTQYF | TGTGCCAGCAGTGACACAGGGCTCGCGGATACGCAGTATTTT
once | TRBJ1-5 | NA | TRBV28 | CASSFAGNSNQPQHF | TGTGCCAGCAGTTTCGCAGGAAATAGCAATCAGCCCCAGCATTTT
NA | TRBJ2-5 | NA | TRBV9 | CASSVEGTPIETQYF | TGTGCCAGCAGCGTAGAAGGGACTCCTATTGAGACCCAGTACTTC
NA | TRBJ2-2 | NA | TRBV19 | CASALGGTAGELFF | TGTGCCAGCGCTTTGGGGGGAACGGCCGGGGAGCTGTTTTTT
NA | TRBJ2-1 | TRBD2 | TRBV14 | CASSQVLAGAYNEQFF | TGTGCCAGCAGCCAGGTACTAGCGGGAGCCTACAATGAGCAGTTCTTC
NA | TRBJ2-5 | NA | TRBV6-1 | CASSEYQGSQETQYF | TGTGCCAGCAGTGAATACCAGGGGAGCCAAGAGACCCAGTACTTC
NA | TRBJ1-4 | NA | TRBV6-6 | CASSTRQSNEKLFF | TGTGCCAGCAGCACACGACAGTCTAATGAAAAACTGTTTTTT
few | TRBJ2-3 | NA | TRBV6-6 | CATLNGRASTDTQYF | TGTGCCACCCTAAATGGGCGGGCCAGCACAGATACGCAGTATTTT
once | TRBJ2-1 | NA | TRBV5-1 | CASSLEEVNMYNEQFF | TGCGCCAGCAGCTTGGAGGAGGTTAACATGTACAATGAGCAGTTCTTC
NA | TRBJ1-5 | NA | TRBV7-8 | CASSSSTNSNQPQHF | TGTGCCAGCAGCTCCTCAACTAATAGCAATCAGCCCCAGCATTTT
few | TRBJ2-7 | TRBD1 | TRBV5-8 | CASNPWDRGREQYF | TGTGCCAGCAACCCTTGGGACAGGGGGCGGGAGCAGTACTTC
NA | TRBJ2-1 | TRBD2 | TRBV7-9 | CASSSGAAGGVSYNEQFF | TGTGCCAGCAGCTCCGGGGCTGCGGGAGGGGTCTCCTACAATGAGCAGTTCTTC
NA | TRBJ1-1 | TRBD1 | TRBV19 | CASSIGQGGMNTEAFF | TGTGCCAGTAGTATTGGACAGGGGGGGATGAACACTGAAGCTTTCTTT
NA | TRBJ2-7 | NA | TRBV7-8 | CASRQPGLFNEQYF | TGTGCCAGCAGACAACCAGGGTTGTTCAACGAGCAGTACTTC
NA | TRBJ2-7 | TRBD1 | TRBV10-1 | CASSGGQGDREQYF | TGCGCCAGCAGTGGGGGACAGGGTGATCGCGAGCAGTACTTC
once | TRBJ2-5 | NA | TRBV30 | CAWFGLPPRETQYF | TGTGCCTGGTTCGGACTCCCACCCCGGGAGACCCAGTACTTC
NA | TRBJ2-2 | TRBD2 | TRBV7-2 | CASSLRGGTGELFF | TGTGCCAGCAGCCTCCGGGGGGGCACCGGGGAGCTGTTTTTT
few | TRBJ1-5 | NA | TRBV19 | CASIRGTVSNQPQHF | TGTGCCAGTATCCGCGGGACGGTTAGCAATCAGCCCCAGCATTTT
NA | TRBJ2-3 | NA | TRBV6-6 | CASSTRTGSTDTQYF | TGTGCCAGCAGTACCCGTACAGGTAGCACAGATACGCAGTATTTT
few | TRBJ2-2 | NA | TRBV5-1 | CASTKGSTGELFF | TGCGCCAGCACCAAAGGGAGCACCGGGGAGCTGTTTTTT